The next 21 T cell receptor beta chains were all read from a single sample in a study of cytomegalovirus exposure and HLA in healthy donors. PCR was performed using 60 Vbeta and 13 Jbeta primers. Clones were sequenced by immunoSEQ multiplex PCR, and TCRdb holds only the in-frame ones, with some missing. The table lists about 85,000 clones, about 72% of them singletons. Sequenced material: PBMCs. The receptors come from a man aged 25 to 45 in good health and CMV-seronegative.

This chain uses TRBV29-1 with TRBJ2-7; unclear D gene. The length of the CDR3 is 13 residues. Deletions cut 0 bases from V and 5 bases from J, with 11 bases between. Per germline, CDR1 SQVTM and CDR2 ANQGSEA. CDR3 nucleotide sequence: TGCAGCGTTGAAGACGGCGGAATCCACGAGCAGTACTTC. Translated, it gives CSVEDGGIHEQYF.

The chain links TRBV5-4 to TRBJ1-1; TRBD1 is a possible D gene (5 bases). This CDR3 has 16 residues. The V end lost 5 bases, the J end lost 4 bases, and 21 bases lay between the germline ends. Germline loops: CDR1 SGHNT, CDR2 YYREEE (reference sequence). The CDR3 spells CASRPRQLGLGTEAFF. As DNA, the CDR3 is TGTGCCAGCAGGCCCAGACAACTGGGGCTAGGCACTGAAGCTTTCTTT. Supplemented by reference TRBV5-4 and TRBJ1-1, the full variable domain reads ETGVTQSPTHLIKTRGQQVTLRCSSQSGHNTVSWYQQALGQGPQFIFQYYREEENGRGNFPPRFSGLQFPNYSSELNVNALELDDSALYLCASRPRQLGLGTEAFFGQGTRLTVV.

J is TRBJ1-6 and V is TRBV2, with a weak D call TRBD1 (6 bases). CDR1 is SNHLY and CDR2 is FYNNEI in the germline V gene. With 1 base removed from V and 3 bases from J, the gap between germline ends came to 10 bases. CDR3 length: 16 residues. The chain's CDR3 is CASSEGEQGYNSPLHF. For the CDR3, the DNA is TGTGCCAGCAGTGAAGGGGAACAGGGCTATAATTCACCCCTCCACTTT.

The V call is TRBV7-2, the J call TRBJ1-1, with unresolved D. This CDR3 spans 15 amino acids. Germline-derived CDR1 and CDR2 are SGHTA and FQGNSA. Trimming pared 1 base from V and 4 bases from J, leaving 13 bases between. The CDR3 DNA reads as TGTGCCAGCAGCTTAGACAGAGTCTCGTTCACTGAAGCTTTCTTT. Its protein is CASSLDRVSFTEAFF.

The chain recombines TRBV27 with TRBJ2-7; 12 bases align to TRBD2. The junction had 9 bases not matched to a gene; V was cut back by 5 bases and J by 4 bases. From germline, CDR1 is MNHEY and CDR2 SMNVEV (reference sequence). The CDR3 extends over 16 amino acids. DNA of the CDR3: TGTGCCAGCAGTATGCTATTGACTAGCGGGAGTTACGAGCAGTACTTC. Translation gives CASSMLLTSGSYEQYF.

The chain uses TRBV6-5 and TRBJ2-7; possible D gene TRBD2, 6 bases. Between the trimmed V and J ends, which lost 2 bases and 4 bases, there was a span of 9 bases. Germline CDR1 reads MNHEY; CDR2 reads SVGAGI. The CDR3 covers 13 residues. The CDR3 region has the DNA TGTGCCAGCAGTTACCAAGGGAGGTACGAGCAGTACTTC. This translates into CASSYQGRYEQYF.

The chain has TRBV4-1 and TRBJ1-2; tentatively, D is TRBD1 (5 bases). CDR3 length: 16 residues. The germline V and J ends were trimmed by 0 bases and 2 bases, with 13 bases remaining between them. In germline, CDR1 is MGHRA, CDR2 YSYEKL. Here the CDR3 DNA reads TGCGCCAGCAGCCAAGATGTAACAGGCCCCAACTATGGCTACACCTTC. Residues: CASSQDVTGPNYGYTF.

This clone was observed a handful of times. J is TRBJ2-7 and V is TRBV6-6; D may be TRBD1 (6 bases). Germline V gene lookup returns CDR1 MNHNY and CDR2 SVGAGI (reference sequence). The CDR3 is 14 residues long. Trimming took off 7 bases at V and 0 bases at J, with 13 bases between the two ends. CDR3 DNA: TGTGCCAGCAATAAAGGGGGAAGCTCCTACGAGCAGTACTTC. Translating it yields CASNKGGSSYEQYF.

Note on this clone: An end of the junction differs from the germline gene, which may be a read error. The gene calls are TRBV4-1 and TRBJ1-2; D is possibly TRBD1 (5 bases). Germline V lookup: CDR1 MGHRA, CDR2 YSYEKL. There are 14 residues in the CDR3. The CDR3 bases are TGCGCCAGCAGCCAAAGAGGAGGGACGGAGGGCTACCCCTTC. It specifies CASSQRGGTEGYPF.

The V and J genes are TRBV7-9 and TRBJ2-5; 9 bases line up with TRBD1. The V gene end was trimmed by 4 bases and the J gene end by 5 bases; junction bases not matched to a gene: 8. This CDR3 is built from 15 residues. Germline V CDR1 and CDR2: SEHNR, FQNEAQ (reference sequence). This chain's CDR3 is CASSYGQGRGETQYF. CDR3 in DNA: TGTGCCAGCAGCTATGGACAGGGGAGAGGCGAGACCCAGTACTTC.

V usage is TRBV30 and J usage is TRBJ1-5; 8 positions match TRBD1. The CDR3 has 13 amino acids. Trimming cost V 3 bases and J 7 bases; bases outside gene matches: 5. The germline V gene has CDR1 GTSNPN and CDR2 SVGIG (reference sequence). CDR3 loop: CAWSPTGVQPQHF. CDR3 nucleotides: TGTGCCTGGAGCCCGACAGGGGTACAGCCCCAGCATTTT.

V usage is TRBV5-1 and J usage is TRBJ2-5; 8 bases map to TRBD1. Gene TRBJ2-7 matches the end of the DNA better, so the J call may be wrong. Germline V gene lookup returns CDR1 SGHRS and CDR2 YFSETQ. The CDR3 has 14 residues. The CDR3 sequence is CASSTGTGHYEQYF. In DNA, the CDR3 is TGCGCCAGCAGCACCGGGACAGGACATTACGAGCAGTACTTC.

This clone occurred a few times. The CDR3 sequence: CSVESTAVANTGELFF. DNA of the CDR3: TGCAGCGTTGAGTCGACGGCGGTCGCGAACACCGGGGAGCTGTTTTTT. The chain couples TRBV29-1 to TRBJ2-2; no reliable D call. Germline V gives CDR1 SQVTM, CDR2 ANQGSEA. The CDR3 runs 16 residues. Between the trimmed V and J ends, which lost 3 bases and 0 bases, there was a span of 14 bases.

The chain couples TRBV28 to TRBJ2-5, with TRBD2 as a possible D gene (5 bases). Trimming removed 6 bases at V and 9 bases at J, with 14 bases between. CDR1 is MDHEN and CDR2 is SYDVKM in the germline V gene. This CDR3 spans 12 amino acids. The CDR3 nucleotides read TGTGCCAGCAGCTCGACTTGGCGGGCCCAGTACTTC. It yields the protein CASSSTWRAQYF.

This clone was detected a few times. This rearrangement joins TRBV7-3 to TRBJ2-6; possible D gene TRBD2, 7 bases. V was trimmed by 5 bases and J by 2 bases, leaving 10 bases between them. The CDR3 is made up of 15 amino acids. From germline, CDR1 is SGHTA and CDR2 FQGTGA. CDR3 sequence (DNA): TGTGCCAGCAGCATAGGGGGGGCTGGGGCCAACGTCCTGACTTTC. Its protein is CASSIGGAGANVLTF. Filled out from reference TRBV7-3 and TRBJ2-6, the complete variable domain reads GAGVSQTPSNKVTEKGKYVELRCDPISGHTALYWYRQSLGQGPEFLIYFQGTGAADDSGLPNDRFFAVRPEGSVSTLKIQRTERGDSAVYLCASSIGGAGANVLTFGAGSRLTVL.

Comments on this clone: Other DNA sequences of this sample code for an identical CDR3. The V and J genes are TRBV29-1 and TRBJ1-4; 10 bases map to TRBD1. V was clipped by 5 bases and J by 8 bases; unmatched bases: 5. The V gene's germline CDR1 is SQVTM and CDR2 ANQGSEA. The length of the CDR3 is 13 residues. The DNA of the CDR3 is TGCAGCGTTCGCCGGGACAGGGGAGAAAAACTGTTTTTT. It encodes CSVRRDRGEKLFF.

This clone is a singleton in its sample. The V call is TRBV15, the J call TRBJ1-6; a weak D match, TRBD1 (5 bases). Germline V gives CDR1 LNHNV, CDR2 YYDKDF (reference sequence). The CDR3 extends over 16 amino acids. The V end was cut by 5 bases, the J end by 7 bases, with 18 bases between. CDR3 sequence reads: CATSGQPRGWNSPLHF. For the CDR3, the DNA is TGTGCCACCAGCGGCCAGCCAAGGGGATGGAATTCACCCCTCCACTTT.

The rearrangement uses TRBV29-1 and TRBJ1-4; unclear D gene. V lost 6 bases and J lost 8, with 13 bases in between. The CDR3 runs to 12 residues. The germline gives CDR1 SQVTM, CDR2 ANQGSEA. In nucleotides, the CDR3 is TGCAGCGTGGCAGGACTGGGGGAAAAACTGTTTTTT. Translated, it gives CSVAGLGEKLFF. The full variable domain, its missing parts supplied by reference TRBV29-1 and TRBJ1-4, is SAVISQKPSRDICQRGTSLTIQCQVDSQVTMMFWYRQQPGQSLTLIATANQGSEATYESGFVIDKFPISRPNLTFSTLTVSNMSPEDSSIYLCSVAGLGEKLFFGSGTQLSVL.

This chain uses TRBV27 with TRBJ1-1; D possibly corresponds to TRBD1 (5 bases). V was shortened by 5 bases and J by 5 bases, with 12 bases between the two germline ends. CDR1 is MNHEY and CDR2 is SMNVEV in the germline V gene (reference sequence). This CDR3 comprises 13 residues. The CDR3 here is CASSLRGETEAFF. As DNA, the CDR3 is TGTGCCAGCAGTCTCCGGGGGGAGACTGAAGCTTTCTTT.

CDR3 coding DNA: TGTGCCAGCAGCCCCGAGGGACTAGCGGGAAACTACGAGCAGTACTTC. This translates into CASSPEGLAGNYEQYF. The chain couples TRBV9 to TRBJ2-7; 13 nucleotides match TRBD2. The CDR3 is 16 amino acids. V was pared by 4 bases and J by 3 bases, with 7 bases of the junction left unmatched. CDR1 is SGDLS and CDR2 is YYNGEE in the germline V gene.

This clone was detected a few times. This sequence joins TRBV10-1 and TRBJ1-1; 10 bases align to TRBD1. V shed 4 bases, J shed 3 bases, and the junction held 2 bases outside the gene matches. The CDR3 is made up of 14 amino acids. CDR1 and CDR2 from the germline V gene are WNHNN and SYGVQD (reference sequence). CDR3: CASSATGGDTEAFF. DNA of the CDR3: TGCGCCAGCAGTGCGACAGGGGGCGACACTGAAGCTTTCTTT.